These 32 T cell receptor beta chains share one sample of origin, sequenced in a study of T-cell reconstitution after alpha-beta-depleted transplantation in children (dated by TCRdb to about 2016). Sample treatment or condition, as interpreted from the label and publication: allogeneic hematopoietic cell transplantation with graft depleted of TCRalphabeta T cells and CD19 B cells. Preparation of the library involved PCR. TCRdb shows the sequencer as Illumina HiSeq 2500. TCR libraries were prepared with molecular barcoding, using unique molecular identifiers to normalize TCRbeta repertoire quantification. TCRdb reran the public reads through fastp at Q25 and MiXCR, keeping productive beta chains. Entries are consolidated by CDR3 protein sequence, retaining the most common genes and DNA. The sample table records a few hundred thousand distinct CDR3 sequences; roughly 24% of these occur just once. The ten largest clones add up to about 2.8% of the sample.

The sample here was PBMCs, taken before TCRalphabeta/CD19-depleted stem cell transplant. The receptors were gathered from a girl aged 2 to 9 with Fanconi anemia, due to receive a stem cell transplant.

This clonotype appeared many times. The rearrangement links TRBV29-1 to TRBJ2-7; 7 bases match TRBD2. The CDR3 consists of 15 residues. The ends lost 4 bases at V and 2 bases at J; junction bases unmatched: 11. Germline-derived CDR1 and CDR2 are SQVTM and ANQGSEA. The CDR3 sequence is CSVVGGELKTYEQYF. CDR3 in DNA: TGCAGCGTTGTGGGGGGGGAATTGAAGACCTACGAGCAGTACTTC.

This sequence joins TRBV25-1 and TRBJ2-7; the D call may be TRBD1 or TRBD2 (5 bases each). Trimming removed 2 bases at V and 1 base at J, with 12 bases between. Germline CDR1 and CDR2: MGHDK and SYGVNS. This CDR3 spans 15 amino acids. DNA of the CDR3: TGTGCCAGCAGTGAAGTGGGGGTACTATCCTACGAGCAGTACTTC. Its protein product is CASSEVGVLSYEQYF.

The V call is TRBV2, the J call TRBJ2-3, with D perhaps matching TRBD1 (6 bases). The CDR3 runs to 16 residues. Trimming pared 2 bases from V and 5 bases from J, leaving 17 bases between. Germline-derived CDR1 and CDR2 are SNHLY and FYNNEI. The DNA of the CDR3 is TGTGCCAGCAGTGAACACCCGGGACAACTTAGAGATACGCAGTATTTT. Translated, it gives CASSEHPGQLRDTQYF.

This clonotype was counted only a few times. The rearrangement joins TRBV20-1 to TRBJ2-1; D unresolved. V shed 3 bases and J shed 8 bases, with 5 bases lying between them. The CDR3 is 10 residues long. Germline V gives CDR1 DFQATT, CDR2 SNEGSKA (reference sequence). The CDR3 loop is CSASLDEQFF. In nucleotides, the CDR3 is TGCAGTGCTAGCCTCGATGAGCAGTTCTTC.

The rearrangement links TRBV7-9 to TRBJ2-5; the D gene could be TRBD1 or TRBD2 (5 bases each). The CDR3 is 14 residues long. The V end was cut by 4 bases, the J end by 2 bases, with 11 bases between. Germline CDR1 is SEHNR and CDR2 is FQNEAQ (reference sequence). CDR3 DNA: TGTGCCAGCAGCTCAGAGGGGTGGCAAGAGACCCAGTACTTC. This gives the protein CASSSEGWQETQYF.

This clonotype was found a few times. The rearrangement joins TRBV27 to TRBJ2-2, with D perhaps assigned TRBD1 or TRBD2 (5 bases each). The CDR3 spans 13 residues. CDR1 MNHEY and CDR2 SMNVEV come from the germline V gene (reference sequence). In DNA form, the CDR3 reads TGTGATATTAATGGGGGAGACACCGGGGAGCTGTTTTTT. It specifies CDINGGDTGELFF.

The chain uses TRBV12-3 or TRBV12-4 and TRBJ2-7; 9 bases line up with TRBD1. V dropped 6 bases and J dropped 2; count of bases not matched to a gene: 8. The CDR3 is 15 amino acids. The CDR3 here is CASRGGTGSTYEQYF. As DNA, the CDR3 is TGTGCCAGCAGGGGAGGGACAGGGAGCACCTACGAGCAGTACTTC.

This clonotype was seen repeatedly, ten times or more. J is TRBJ2-1 and V is TRBV6-5; 8 positions match TRBD1. V shed 7 bases and J 4 bases; nucleotides not matched to a gene: 12. Per germline, CDR1 MNHEY and CDR2 SVGAGI. This CDR3 contains 16 residues. The CDR3, as DNA: TGTGCCAGCACCGATCGTGGACAGGGTCGATACAATGAGCAGTTCTTC. This codes for CASTDRGQGRYNEQFF.

The chain combines TRBV23-1 with TRBJ1-5; TRBD1 matches 7 bases. TRBV23-1 is annotated as an ORF whose role is uncertain. The CDR3 runs to 13 residues. After removal of 10 bases from V and 7 bases from J, the junction contained 10 bases not matched to a gene. CDR3 loop: CATLRGQWQPQHF. The CDR3 region has the DNA TGCGCCACACTAAGGGGGCAATGGCAGCCCCAGCATTTT.

The V call is TRBV5-1, the J call TRBJ2-7; unclear D gene. CDR1 is SGHRS and CDR2 is YFSETQ in the germline V gene. V was cut by 4 bases and J by 7 bases, with 15 bases left in between. The CDR3 consists of 13 residues. The CDR3 here is CASSADGRAEQYF. Written as DNA, the CDR3 is TGCGCCAGCAGCGCAGATGGACGGGCTGAGCAGTACTTC.

This clonotype was found many times. The CDR3 DNA reads as TGTGCCAGCAGTTTAAGGTTGGGACAGCAAAACACCGGGGAGCTGTTTTTT. Translated: CASSLRLGQQNTGELFF. The chain links TRBV12-3 or TRBV12-4 to TRBJ2-2, with 7 bases that match TRBD1. The CDR3 has 17 residues. V gave up 2 bases and J gave up 2 bases; unmatched junction bases: 8.

In its sample, this clonotype was seen many times. This sequence joins TRBV7-3 and TRBJ2-5, with D maybe TRBD2 (5 bases). V lost 2 bases, J lost 5 bases, and 12 bases lay in between. This CDR3 is 14 amino acids long. CDR1 is SGHTA and CDR2 is FQGTGA in the germline V gene. The chain's CDR3 is CASSLGYGIETQYF. The CDR3 bases are TGTGCCAGCAGCTTAGGCTACGGGATTGAGACCCAGTACTTC.

V usage is TRBV25-1 and J usage is TRBJ2-5; 11 bases agree with TRBD2. The CDR3 consists of 16 residues. V shed 11 bases and J 1 base; nucleotides not matched to a gene: 12. Germline V lookup: CDR1 MGHDK, CDR2 SYGVNS. In nucleotides, the CDR3 is TGTGCCCCAGCACGGTATAGCGGGGGGGCCCAAGAGACCCAGTACTTC. Protein sequence: CAPARYSGGAQETQYF.

This clonotype was found a few times. The genes are TRBV6-1 and TRBJ2-4; 12 nucleotides align to TRBD2. This CDR3 region has 15 residues. Germline assignment: CDR1 MNHNS and CDR2 SASEGT. Trimming removed 5 bases from V and 7 bases from J; junction bases left unmatched: 6. In DNA, the CDR3 is TGTGCCAGCAGTCCTCTAGCGGGAGGGGGGAACATTCAGTACTTC. Translation: CASSPLAGGGNIQYF.

The gene calls are TRBV5-1 and TRBJ2-7; the match to TRBD1 covers 7 bases. Trimming took 1 base from V and 4 from J; bases not matched to a gene: 5. The CDR3 covers 14 residues. Per the germline V gene, CDR1 is SGHRS and CDR2 is YFSETQ. CDR3 nucleotide sequence: TGCGCCAGCAGCTTGTCGGGACAGATATACGAGCAGTACTTC. Translation gives CASSLSGQIYEQYF.

This clonotype was recorded at least ten times. The chain is built from TRBV20-1 and TRBJ1-5; D perhaps matches TRBD1 (6 bases). Germline lookup yields CDR1 DFQATT and CDR2 SNEGSKA (reference sequence). V was cut by 4 bases and J by 0 bases, with 13 bases left in between. The CDR3 has 15 residues. CDR3 region: CSANPRDTSNQPQHF. The CDR3 DNA reads as TGCAGTGCTAACCCCCGGGACACTAGCAATCAGCCCCAGCATTTT.

The chain carries TRBV20-1 and TRBJ2-7; D might be TRBD1 (6 bases). The CDR3 runs to 12 residues. The V gene lost 2 bases and the J gene lost 5 bases, with 10 bases spanning the gap. The germline V gene encodes CDR1 DFQATT and CDR2 SNEGSKA (reference sequence). The CDR3 nucleotides are TGCAGTGCTAGATCAGGGGAAGACGAGCAGTACTTC. This encodes CSARSGEDEQYF.

In its sample, this clonotype was seen a few times. CDR3 residues: CASSSLGFYQPQHF. In nucleotides, the CDR3 is TGTGCCAGCAGTTCCTTGGGGTTTTATCAGCCCCAGCATTTT. This chain connects TRBV28 to TRBJ1-5; unclear D gene. CDR1 is MDHEN and CDR2 is SYDVKM in the germline V gene. There are 14 residues in the CDR3. V was shortened by 4 bases and J by 5 bases, with 12 bases between the two germline ends.

The table lists this clonotype with many counts. J is TRBJ1-1 and V is TRBV29-1; D gene ambiguous. There are 13 residues in the CDR3. The V gene lost 4 bases and the J gene lost 0 bases, with 9 bases spanning the gap. The germline V gene has CDR1 SQVTM and CDR2 ANQGSEA. The CDR3, as DNA: TGCAGCGTTGTTCTGATGATGAACACTGAAGCTTTCTTT. Translated, it gives CSVVLMMNTEAFF.

This clonotype came up many times. The rearrangement links TRBV11-2 to TRBJ2-3; possible D gene TRBD2, 6 bases. V was shortened by 5 bases and J by 8 bases, with 14 bases between the two germline ends. From germline, CDR1 is SGHAT and CDR2 FQNNGV. This CDR3 comprises 13 residues. The CDR3 loop reads CASSISGPGTQYF. The CDR3, as DNA: TGTGCCAGCAGCATTAGCGGCCCGGGTACGCAGTATTTT.

This rearrangement joins TRBV5-1 to TRBJ2-7; 9 positions agree with TRBD2. CDR3 length equals 17 residues. The ends lost 0 bases at V and 1 base at J; junction bases unmatched: 8. The germline V gene has CDR1 SGHRS and CDR2 YFSETQ. The chain's CDR3 is CASSLGLAGEISYEQYF. The DNA of the CDR3 is TGCGCCAGCAGCTTGGGGTTAGCGGGAGAAATATCCTACGAGCAGTACTTC.

This chain connects TRBV20-1 to TRBJ2-7, with 9 bases identical to TRBD2. The CDR3 totals 14 residues. The V segment lost 2 bases and the J segment 2 bases; nucleotides outside the gene matches: 4. Germline assignment: CDR1 DFQATT and CDR2 SNEGSKA (reference sequence). CDR3 bases: TGCAGTGCTAGAATCGCGGGAGGGACCTACGAGCAGTACTTC. Translated: CSARIAGGTYEQYF.

The chain is built from TRBV6-1 and TRBJ2-1, with 12 bases matching TRBD2. The CDR3 runs to 16 residues. V was pared by 3 bases and J by 8 bases, with 8 bases of the junction left unmatched. Germline V gene sequence: CDR1 MNHNS, CDR2 SASEGT. The DNA of the CDR3 is TGTGCCAGCAGTGATGGACTAGCGGGGTACTGGGATGAGCAGTTCTTC. This translates into CASSDGLAGYWDEQFF.

This clonotype was observed a few times. The chain has TRBV7-2 and TRBJ2-5; TRBD1 matches 8 bases. After removal of 5 bases from V and 1 base from J, the junction contained 3 bases not matched to a gene. This CDR3 contains 14 residues. In germline, CDR1 is SGHTA, CDR2 FQGNSA. Here the CDR3 DNA reads TGTGCCAGCAGCCAAGGACAGGGCCAAGAGACCCAGTACTTC. Translated, it gives CASSQGQGQETQYF.

This clonotype was seen more than once but under ten times. The rearrangement joins TRBV7-2 to TRBJ2-1; 10 positions agree with TRBD2. The V gene's germline CDR1 is SGHTA and CDR2 FQGNSA. This CDR3 region has 18 residues. Trimming removed 0 bases from V and 5 bases from J; junction bases left unmatched: 10. The CDR3 region is CASSLAPRVLAGNNEQFF. CDR3 sequence (DNA): TGTGCCAGCAGCTTAGCCCCCCGTGTACTAGCGGGAAACAATGAGCAGTTCTTC.

The chain uses TRBV7-2 and TRBJ2-3; D is perhaps TRBD1 or TRBD2 (5 bases each). Trimming took off 1 base at V and 5 bases at J, with 10 bases between the two ends. Germline V gives CDR1 SGHTA, CDR2 FQGNSA. This CDR3 has 14 amino acids. The CDR3 reads CASSLGGARDTQYF. The CDR3 region has the DNA TGTGCCAGCAGCTTAGGAGGGGCAAGAGATACGCAGTATTTT.

This clonotype was recorded a few times. V usage is TRBV5-1 and J usage is TRBJ2-5; D uncertain. CDR3 length: 12 amino acids. V lost 2 bases and J 2 bases, leaving 4 bases between the germline ends. Per the germline V gene, CDR1 is SGHRS and CDR2 is YFSETQ. The chain's CDR3 is CASSFSQETQYF. DNA of the CDR3: TGCGCCAGCAGCTTCTCTCAAGAGACCCAGTACTTC.

The V and J genes are TRBV6-5 and TRBJ2-3; D not certain. Per germline, CDR1 MNHEY and CDR2 SVGAGI. The CDR3 loop spans 14 amino acids. Between the trimmed V and J ends, which lost 1 base and 5 bases, there was a span of 10 bases. The CDR3, as DNA: TGTGCCAGCAGTTACTTTCCCCAAGTAGATACGCAGTATTTT. Its translation is CASSYFPQVDTQYF.

The rearrangement links TRBV20-1 to TRBJ2-3, with 9 bases lining up with TRBD2. Germline CDR1 reads DFQATT; CDR2 reads SNEGSKA (reference sequence). CDR3 size: 15 residues. J lost 8 bases, V lost 3 bases, and 12 bases had no gene match. The CDR3, as DNA: TGCAGTGCTAGCTCGGGGCGGGGGGGCCGAAGTACGCAGTATTTT. Protein: CSASSGRGGRSTQYF.

There are a few counts of this clonotype. This chain connects TRBV20-1 to TRBJ2-1; possibly TRBD2 for D (6 bases). This CDR3 has 13 amino acids. Germline V gene sequence: CDR1 DFQATT, CDR2 SNEGSKA (reference sequence). V dropped 8 bases and J dropped 3 bases, with 14 bases sitting between them. CDR3 DNA: TGCAGTATTTTAGCGGCAAACTACAATGAGCAGTTCTTC. It is translated as CSILAANYNEQFF.

The chain employs TRBV2 and TRBJ2-7; the D is unclear. The CDR3 runs 13 residues. Per the germline V gene, CDR1 is SNHLY and CDR2 is FYNNEI. Between the trimmed V and J ends, which lost 3 bases and 4 bases, there was a span of 10 bases. The CDR3 sequence is CASSDPDTYEQYF. The CDR3, as DNA: TGTGCCAGCAGTGATCCCGACACTTACGAGCAGTACTTC.

CDR3 in amino acids: CASKKTGARSYEQYF. The CDR3 bases are TGTGCCAGCAAAAAGACAGGGGCGCGTTCCTACGAGCAGTACTTC. The rearrangement links TRBV2 to TRBJ2-7; 8 nucleotides line up with TRBD1. This CDR3 has 15 residues. J lost 1 base, V lost 7 bases, and 9 bases had no gene match. Per germline, CDR1 SNHLY and CDR2 FYNNEI.